The entry below gives a single T cell receptor beta chain sequence along with its context. Its target is unknown. The read finishes 3 residues shy of the CDR3 end, and the germline J gene is used to complete it. This CDR3 contains 14 residues. With 1 base removed from V and 2 bases from J, the gap between germline ends came to 7 bases. The germline V gene encodes CDR1 SGHTS and CDR2 YDEGEE. This entry is derived from a study of Tregs in tolerant kidney transplant recipients. Study-wide results and limits: Tregs expanded with activated donor B cells seemed most donor-specific. Changing PCR primers prevented nucleotide comparison between some patients' samples.

The table came from immunoSEQ multiplex PCR; TCRdb's copy has only in-frame clones and leaves some out. The sample yields 45,000 to 55,000 clones, of which the top ten take up 0.7% to 0.95%. Unstimulated Tregs (CD4+CD25+CD127-) and CD4+CD25- non-Tregs were sorted from PBMCs. The chain has TRBV5-8 and TRBJ1-5; a possible D gene is TRBD1 (5 bases). This material consisted of CD4+ T cells from blood, taken before the transplant. The origin of this receptor is a human donor who received a combined kidney and bone marrow transplant. CDR3: CASSLTGGNQPQHF. The CDR3 bases that were read are TGTGCCAGCAGCTTGACGGGGGGCAATCAGCCC.